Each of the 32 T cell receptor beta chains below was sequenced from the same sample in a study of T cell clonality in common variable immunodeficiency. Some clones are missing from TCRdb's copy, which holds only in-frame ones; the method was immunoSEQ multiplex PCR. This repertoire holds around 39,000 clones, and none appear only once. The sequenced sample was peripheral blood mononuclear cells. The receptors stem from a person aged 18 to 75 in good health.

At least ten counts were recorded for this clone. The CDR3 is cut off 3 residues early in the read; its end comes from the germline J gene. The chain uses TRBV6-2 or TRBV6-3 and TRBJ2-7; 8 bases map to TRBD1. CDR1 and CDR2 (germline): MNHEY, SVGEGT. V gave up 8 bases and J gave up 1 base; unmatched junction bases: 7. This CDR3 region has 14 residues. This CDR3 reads CASGRTGISYEQYF. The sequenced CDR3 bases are TGTGCCAGCGGACGGACAGGGATTTCCTACGAG.

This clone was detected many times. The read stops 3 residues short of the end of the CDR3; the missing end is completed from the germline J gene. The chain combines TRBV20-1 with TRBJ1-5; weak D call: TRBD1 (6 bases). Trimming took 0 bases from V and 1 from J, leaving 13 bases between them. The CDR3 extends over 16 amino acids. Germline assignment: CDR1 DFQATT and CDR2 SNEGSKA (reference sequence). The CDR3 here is CSARDPRTASNQPQHF. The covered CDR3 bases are TGCAGTGCTAGAGATCCCCGGACAGCCAGCAATCAGCCC.

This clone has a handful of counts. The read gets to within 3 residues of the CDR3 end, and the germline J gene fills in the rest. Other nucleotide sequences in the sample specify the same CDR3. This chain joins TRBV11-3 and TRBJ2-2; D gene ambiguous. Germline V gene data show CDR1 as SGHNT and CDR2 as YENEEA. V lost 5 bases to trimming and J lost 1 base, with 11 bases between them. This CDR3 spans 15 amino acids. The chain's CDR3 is CASSPGRLNTGELFF. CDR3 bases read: TGTGCCAGCAGCCCAGGTCGGCTGAACACCGGGGAG.

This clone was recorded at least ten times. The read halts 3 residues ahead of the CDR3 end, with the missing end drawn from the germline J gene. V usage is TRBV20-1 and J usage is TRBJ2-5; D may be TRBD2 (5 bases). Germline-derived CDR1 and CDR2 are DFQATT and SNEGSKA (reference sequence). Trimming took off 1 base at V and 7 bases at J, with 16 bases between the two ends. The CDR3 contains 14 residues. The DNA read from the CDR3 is TGCAGTGCTAGAGTTTGGACTGACCGGGTGACC. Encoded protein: CSARVWTDRVT. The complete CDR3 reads CSARVWTDRVTQYF.

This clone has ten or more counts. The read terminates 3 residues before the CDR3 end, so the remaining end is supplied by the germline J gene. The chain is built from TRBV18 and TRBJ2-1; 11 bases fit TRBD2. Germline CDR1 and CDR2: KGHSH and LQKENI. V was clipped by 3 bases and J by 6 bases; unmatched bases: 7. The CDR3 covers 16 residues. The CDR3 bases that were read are TGTGCCAGCTCACCCTTACTAGCGGGAGCGGGCAATGAG. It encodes CASSPLLAGAGNE. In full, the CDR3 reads CASSPLLAGAGNEQFF.

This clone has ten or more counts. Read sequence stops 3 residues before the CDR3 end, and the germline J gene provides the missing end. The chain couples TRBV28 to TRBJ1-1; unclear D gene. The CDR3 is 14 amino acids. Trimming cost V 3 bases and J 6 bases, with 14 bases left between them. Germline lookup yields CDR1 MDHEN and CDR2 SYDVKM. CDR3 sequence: CASSFRVVWPEAFF. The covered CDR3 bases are TGTGCCAGCAGTTTTCGGGTGGTATGGCCTGAA.

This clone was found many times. CDR3 DNA, as far as it was read: TGTGCCAGCAGCGTAGGGGTAGGGCTAGCGGGAACCTACGAG. Amino acid sequence: CASSVGVGLAGTYE. The complete CDR3 sequence is CASSVGVGLAGTYEQYF. The chain is built from TRBV9 and TRBJ2-7; 9 bases are shared with TRBD2. The read gets to within 3 residues of the CDR3 end, and the germline J gene fills in the rest. Per germline, CDR1 SGDLS and CDR2 YYNGEE. The CDR3 runs 17 residues. After removal of 0 bases from V and 2 bases from J, the junction contained 9 bases not matched to a gene.

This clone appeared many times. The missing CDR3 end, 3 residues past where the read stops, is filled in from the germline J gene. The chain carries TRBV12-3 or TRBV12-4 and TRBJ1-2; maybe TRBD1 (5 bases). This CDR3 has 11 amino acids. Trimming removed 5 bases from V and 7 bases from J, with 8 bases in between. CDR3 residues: CASSQGRGYTF. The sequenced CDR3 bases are TGTGCCAGCAGTCAGGGTCGTGGC.

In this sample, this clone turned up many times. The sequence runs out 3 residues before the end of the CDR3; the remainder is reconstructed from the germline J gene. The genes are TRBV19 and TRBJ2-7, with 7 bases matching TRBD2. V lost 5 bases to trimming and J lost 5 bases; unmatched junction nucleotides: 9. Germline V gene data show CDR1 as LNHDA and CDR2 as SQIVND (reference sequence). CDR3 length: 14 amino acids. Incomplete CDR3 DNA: TGTGCCAGTAGTCCGCTAGCGGATACACACGAG. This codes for CASSPLADTHE. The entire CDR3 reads CASSPLADTHEQYF.

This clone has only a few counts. CDR3 residues: CASSETSSYNEQFF. CDR3 DNA (partial): TGTGCCAGCAGTGAGACTAGCTCCTACAATGAG. The chain recombines TRBV6-4 with TRBJ2-1; tentative D call: TRBD2 (6 bases). The sequence runs out 3 residues before the end of the CDR3; the remainder is reconstructed from the germline J gene. Trimming took 3 bases from V and 0 from J, leaving 6 bases between them. This CDR3 is 14 amino acids long. Germline lookup yields CDR1 MRHNA and CDR2 SNTAGT.

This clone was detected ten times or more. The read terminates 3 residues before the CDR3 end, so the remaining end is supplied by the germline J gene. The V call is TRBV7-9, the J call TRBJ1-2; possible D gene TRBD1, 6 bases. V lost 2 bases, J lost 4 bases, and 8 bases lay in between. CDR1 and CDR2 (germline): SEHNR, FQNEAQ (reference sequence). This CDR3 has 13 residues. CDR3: CASSLQGSYGYTF. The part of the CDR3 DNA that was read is TGTGCCAGCAGCTTACAGGGGTCCTATGGC.

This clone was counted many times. The CDR3 region is CASRPRQAVYVAFF. The sequenced CDR3 bases are TGTGCCAGCAGGCCCAGACAGGCGGTATATGTA. The genes are TRBV2 and TRBJ1-1, with D possibly being TRBD1 (6 bases). Coverage ceases 3 residues before the CDR3 finishes, and the germline J gene fills in the end. From germline, CDR1 is SNHLY and CDR2 FYNNEI. This CDR3 comprises 14 residues.

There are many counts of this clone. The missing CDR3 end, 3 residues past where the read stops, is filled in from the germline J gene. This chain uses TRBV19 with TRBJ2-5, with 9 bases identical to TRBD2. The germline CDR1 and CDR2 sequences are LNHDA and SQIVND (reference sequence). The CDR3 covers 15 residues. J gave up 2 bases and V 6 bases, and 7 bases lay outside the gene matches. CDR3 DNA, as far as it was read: TGTGCCAGTAGCCCTCGGACTAGCGCTCAAGAGACC. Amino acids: CASSPRTSAQET. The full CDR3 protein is CASSPRTSAQETQYF.

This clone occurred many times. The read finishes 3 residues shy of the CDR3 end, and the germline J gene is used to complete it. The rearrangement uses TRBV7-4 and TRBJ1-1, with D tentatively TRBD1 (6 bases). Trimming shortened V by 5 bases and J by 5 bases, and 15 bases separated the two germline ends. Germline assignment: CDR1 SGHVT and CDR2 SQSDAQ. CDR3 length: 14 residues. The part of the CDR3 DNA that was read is TGTGCCAGCAGCCCCTACAGGGTCGGTACTGAA. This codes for CASSPYRVGTE. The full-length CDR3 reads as CASSPYRVGTEAFF. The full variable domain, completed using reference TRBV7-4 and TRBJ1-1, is GAGVSQSPRYKVAKRGRDVALRCDSISGHVTLYWYRQTLGQGSEVLTYSQSDAQRDKSGRPSGRFSAERPERSVSTLKIQRTEQGDSAVYLCASSPYRVGTEAFFGQGTRLTVV.

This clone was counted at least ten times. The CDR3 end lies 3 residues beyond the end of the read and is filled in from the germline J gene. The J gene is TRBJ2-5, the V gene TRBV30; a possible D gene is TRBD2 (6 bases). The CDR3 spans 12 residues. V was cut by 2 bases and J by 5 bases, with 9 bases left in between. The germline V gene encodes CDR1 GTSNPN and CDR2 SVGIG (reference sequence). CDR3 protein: CAWSRSGETQYF. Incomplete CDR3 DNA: TGTGCCTGGAGTCGGAGCGGGGAGACC.

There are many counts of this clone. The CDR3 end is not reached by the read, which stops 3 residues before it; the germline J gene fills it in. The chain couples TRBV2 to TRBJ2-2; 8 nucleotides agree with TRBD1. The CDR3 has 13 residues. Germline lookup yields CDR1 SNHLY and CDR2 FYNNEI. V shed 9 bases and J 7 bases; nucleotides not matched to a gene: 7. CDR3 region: CASHGQGSGELFF. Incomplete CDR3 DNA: TGTGCCAGTCACGGACAGGGCAGCGGGGAG.

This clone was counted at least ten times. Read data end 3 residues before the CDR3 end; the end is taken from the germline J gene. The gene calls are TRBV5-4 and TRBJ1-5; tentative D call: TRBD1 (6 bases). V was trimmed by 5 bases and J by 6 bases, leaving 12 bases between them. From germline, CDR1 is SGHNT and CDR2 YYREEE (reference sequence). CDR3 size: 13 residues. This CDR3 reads CASSLQGAQPQHF. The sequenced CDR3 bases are TGTGCCAGCAGTCTACAGGGAGCTCAGCCC.

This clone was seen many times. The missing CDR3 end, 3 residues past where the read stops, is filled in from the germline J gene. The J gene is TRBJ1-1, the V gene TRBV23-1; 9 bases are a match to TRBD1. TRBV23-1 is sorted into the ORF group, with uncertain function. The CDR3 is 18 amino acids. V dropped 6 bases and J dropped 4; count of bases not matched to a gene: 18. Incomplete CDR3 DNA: TGCGCCAGCAGCCCTCCACCGGGACAGGGAGGTGCTTCCACTGAA. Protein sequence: CASSPPPGQGGASTE. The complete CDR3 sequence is CASSPPPGQGGASTEAFF.

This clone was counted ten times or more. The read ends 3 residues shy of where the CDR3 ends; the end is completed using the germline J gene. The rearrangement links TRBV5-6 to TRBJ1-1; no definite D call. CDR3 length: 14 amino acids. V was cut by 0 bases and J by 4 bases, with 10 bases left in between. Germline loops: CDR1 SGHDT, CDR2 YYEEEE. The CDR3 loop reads CASSLEGRLTEAFF. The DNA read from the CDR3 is TGTGCCAGCAGCTTGGAGGGTCGCCTCACTGAA.

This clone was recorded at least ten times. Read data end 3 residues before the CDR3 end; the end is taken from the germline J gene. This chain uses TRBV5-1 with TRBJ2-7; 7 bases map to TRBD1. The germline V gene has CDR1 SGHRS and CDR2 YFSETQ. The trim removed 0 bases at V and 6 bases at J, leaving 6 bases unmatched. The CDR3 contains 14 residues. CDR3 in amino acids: CASSLDLSGGEQYF. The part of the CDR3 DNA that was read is TGCGCCAGCAGCTTGGACCTTTCAGGGGGCGAG.

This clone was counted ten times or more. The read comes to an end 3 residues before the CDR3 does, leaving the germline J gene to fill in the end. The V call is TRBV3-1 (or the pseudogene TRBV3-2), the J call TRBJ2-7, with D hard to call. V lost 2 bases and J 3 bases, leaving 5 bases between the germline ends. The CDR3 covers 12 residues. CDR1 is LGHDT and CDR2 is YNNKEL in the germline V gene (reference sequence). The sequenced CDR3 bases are TGTGCCAGCAGCCAAACTAACTACGAG. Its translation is CASSQTNYE. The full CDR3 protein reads CASSQTNYEQYF.

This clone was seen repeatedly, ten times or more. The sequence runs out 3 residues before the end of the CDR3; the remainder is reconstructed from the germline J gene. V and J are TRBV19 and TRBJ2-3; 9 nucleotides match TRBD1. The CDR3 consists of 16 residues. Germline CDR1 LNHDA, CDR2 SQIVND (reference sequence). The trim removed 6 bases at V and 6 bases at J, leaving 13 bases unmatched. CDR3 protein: CASRTSPGQGRDTQYF. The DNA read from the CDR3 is TGTGCCAGTAGAACCTCACCGGGACAGGGTAGGGATACG.

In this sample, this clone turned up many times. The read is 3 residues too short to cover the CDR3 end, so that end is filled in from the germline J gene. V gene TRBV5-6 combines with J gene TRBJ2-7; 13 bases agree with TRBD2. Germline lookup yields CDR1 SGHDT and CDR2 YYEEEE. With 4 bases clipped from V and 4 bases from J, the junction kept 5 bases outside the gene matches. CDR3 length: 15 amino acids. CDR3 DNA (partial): TGTGCCAGCAGCCGGACTAGCGGGAGTCTGTACGAG. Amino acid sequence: CASSRTSGSLYE. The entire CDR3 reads CASSRTSGSLYEQYF.

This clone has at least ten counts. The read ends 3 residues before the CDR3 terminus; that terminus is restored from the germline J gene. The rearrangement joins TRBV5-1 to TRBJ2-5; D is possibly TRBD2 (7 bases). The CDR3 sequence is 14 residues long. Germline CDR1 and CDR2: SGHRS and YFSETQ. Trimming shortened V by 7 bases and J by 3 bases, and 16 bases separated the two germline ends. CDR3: CASGHGGLKETQYF. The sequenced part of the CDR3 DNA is TGCGCCAGCGGTCACGGGGGGCTTAAAGAGACC.

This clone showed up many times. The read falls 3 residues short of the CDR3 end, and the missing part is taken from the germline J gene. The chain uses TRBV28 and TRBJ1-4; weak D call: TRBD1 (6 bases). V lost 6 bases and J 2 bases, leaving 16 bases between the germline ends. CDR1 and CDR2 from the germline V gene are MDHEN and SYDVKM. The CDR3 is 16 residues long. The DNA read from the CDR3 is TGTGCCAGCAGCCCCTATGACAGGAGCACTAATGAAAAA. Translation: CASSPYDRSTNEK. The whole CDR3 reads CASSPYDRSTNEKLFF.

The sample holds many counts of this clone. Incomplete CDR3 DNA: TGTGCCAGCAGCCCAGGGGCGGGAGTAACCTACAATGAG. The encoded protein is CASSPGAGVTYNE. The whole CDR3 reads CASSPGAGVTYNEQFF. The chain links TRBV7-8 to TRBJ2-1; TRBD2 might be the D (7 bases). The read gets to within 3 residues of the CDR3 end, and the germline J gene fills in the rest. There are 16 residues in the CDR3. Germline V lookup: CDR1 SGHVS, CDR2 FQNEAQ. Trimming cost V 5 bases and J 2 bases, with 16 bases left between them. Full variable domain (rest looked up from reference TRBV7-8 and TRBJ2-1): GAGVSQSPRYKVAKRGQDVALRCDPISGHVSLFWYQQALGQGPEFLTYFQNEAQLDKSGLPSDRFFAERPEGSVSTLKIQRTQQEDSAVYLCASSPGAGVTYNEQFFGPGTRLTVL.

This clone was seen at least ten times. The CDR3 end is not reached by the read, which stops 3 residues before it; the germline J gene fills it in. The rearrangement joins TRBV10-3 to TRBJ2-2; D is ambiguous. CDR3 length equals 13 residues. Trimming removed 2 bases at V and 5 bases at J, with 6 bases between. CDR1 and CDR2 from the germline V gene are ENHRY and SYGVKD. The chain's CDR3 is CAISEGGTGELFF. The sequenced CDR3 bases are TGTGCCATCAGTGAGGGCGGTACCGGGGAG.

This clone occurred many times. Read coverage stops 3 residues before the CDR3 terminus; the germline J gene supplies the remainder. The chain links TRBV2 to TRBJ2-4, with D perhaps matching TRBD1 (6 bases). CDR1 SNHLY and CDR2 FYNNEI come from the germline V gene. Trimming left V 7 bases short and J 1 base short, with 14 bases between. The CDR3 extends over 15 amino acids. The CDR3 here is CASTQGGVAKNIQYF. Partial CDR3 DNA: TGTGCCAGCACACAGGGCGGAGTGGCCAAAAACATT. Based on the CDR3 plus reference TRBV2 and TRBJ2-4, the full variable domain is EPEVTQTPSHQVTQMGQEVILRCVPISNHLYFYWYRQILGQKVEFLVSFYNNEISEKSEIFDDQFSVERPDGSNFTLKIRSTKLEDSAMYFCASTQGGVAKNIQYFGAGTRLSVL.

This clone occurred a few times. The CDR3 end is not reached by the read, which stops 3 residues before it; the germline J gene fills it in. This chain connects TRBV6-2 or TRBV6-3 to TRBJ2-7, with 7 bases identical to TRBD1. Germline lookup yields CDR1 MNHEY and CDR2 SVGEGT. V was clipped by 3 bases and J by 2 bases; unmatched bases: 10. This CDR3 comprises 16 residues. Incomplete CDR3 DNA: TGTGCCAGCAGTTATCAGGCCTCGACAGGGACCTACGAG. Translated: CASSYQASTGTYE. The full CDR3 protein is CASSYQASTGTYEQYF.

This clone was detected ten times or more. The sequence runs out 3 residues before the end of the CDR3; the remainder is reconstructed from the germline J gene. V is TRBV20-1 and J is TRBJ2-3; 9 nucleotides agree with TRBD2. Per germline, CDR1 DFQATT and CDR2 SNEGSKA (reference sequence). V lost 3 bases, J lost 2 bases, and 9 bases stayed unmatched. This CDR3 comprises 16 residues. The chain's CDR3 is CSARAAGTSPTDTQYF. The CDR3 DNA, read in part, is TGCAGTGCTAGGGCGGCGGGGACTAGCCCCACAGATACG.

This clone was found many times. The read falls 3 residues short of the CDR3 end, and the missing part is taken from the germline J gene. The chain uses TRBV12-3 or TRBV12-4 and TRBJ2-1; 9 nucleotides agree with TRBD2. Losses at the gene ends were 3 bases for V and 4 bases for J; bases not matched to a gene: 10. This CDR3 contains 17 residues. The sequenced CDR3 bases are TGTGCCAGCAGTTTGGTAGCGGGAGAGTTGGCATACAATGAG. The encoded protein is CASSLVAGELAYNE. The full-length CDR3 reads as CASSLVAGELAYNEQFF.

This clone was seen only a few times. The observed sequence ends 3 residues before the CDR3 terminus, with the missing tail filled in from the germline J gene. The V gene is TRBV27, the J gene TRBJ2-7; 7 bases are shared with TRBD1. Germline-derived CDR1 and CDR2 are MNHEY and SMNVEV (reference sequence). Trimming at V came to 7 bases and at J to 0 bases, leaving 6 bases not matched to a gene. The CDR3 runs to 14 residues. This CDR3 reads CASKFGDSSYEQYF. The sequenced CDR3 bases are TGTGCCAGCAAATTTGGGGACAGCTCCTACGAG.